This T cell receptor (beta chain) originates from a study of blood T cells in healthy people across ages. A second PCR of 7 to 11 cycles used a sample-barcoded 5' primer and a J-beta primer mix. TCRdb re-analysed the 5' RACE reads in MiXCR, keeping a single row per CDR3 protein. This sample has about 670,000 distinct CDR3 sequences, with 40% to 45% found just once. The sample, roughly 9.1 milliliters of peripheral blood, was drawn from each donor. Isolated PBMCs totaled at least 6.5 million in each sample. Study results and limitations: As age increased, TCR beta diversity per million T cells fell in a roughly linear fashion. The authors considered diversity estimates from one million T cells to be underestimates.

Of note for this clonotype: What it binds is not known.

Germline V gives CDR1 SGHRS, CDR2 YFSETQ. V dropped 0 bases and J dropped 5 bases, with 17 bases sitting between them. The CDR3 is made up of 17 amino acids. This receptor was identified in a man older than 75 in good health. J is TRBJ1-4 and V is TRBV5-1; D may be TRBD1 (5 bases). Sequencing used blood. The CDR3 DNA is TGCGCCAGCAGCTTGGAGGGAGGGGAGTGGGTCAATGAAAAACTGTTTTTT. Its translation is CASSLEGGEWVNEKLFF.